This T cell receptor (beta chain) was captured in a study of T cells in Graves' hyperthyroidism and ophthalmopathy. Study-level findings and limits: The majority of expanded thyroid clonotypes above 0.001 also appeared in blood. A 13 V-J signature model discriminated ophthalmopathy versus stable hyperthyroidism.

TCR beta CDR3 regions were amplified from RNA. RT-PCR in the first round (using the HTBI primer set) targeted the TCR CDR3. TCRdb passed the multiplex PCR reads through MiXCR, listing each CDR3 protein once. The sample records roughly 510,000 distinct CDR3 sequences, 40% to 55% being singletons. In germline, CDR1 is SGHDN, CDR2 FVKESK. Trimming took 4 bases from V and 5 from J; bases not matched to a gene: 12. The CDR3 runs 16 residues. Together with thyroid ultrasound, orbital computed tomography, serum thyroxine and TRAb, clinical symptoms were used for diagnoses. About this clonotype: Its specificity is not known.

The sample comprised peripheral blood or thyroid tissue (not recorded which). The chain links TRBV14 to TRBJ2-5; 8 nucleotides match TRBD1. The clonotype originates from an adult woman with Graves' disease, either hyperthyroidism or ophthalmopathy (not recorded which). The CDR3: CASSPARTGWSETQYF. For the CDR3, the DNA is TGTGCCAGCAGCCCAGCAAGGACAGGGTGGTCGGAGACCCAGTACTTC.